The T cell receptor beta chain under discussion was sequenced for a study of blood T cell repertoires in COVID-19. Study-wide context: Samples taken during acute and convalescent COVID-19 were collected in the United States, Italy and Spain. T cells, B-cell-depleted T cells, or PBMCs supplied cDNA or gDNA.

The CDR3 extends over 13 amino acids. Per germline, CDR1 ENHRY and CDR2 SYGVKD. The germline V and J ends were trimmed by 2 bases and 3 bases, with 6 bases remaining between them. In the authors' workflow: Reference gene primers were amplified, and this amplification served to estimate nucleated cell counts. The table came from immunoSEQ multiplex PCR; TCRdb's copy has only in-frame clones and leaves some out. V, J and clone size reflect that table, while D and trimming were determined from the DNA. The sample consists of around 290,000 clones, roughly 86% of them appearing once. The sequencing sample was made of peripheral blood. The clonotype was recovered from a woman between 50 and 59 years old who had recovered from COVID-19. The genes are TRBV10-3 and TRBJ2-3; D might be TRBD2 (5 bases). The CDR3 nucleotides read TGTGCCATCAGTGAGAGAGGGACAGATACGCAGTATTTT. As protein: CAISERGTDTQYF.